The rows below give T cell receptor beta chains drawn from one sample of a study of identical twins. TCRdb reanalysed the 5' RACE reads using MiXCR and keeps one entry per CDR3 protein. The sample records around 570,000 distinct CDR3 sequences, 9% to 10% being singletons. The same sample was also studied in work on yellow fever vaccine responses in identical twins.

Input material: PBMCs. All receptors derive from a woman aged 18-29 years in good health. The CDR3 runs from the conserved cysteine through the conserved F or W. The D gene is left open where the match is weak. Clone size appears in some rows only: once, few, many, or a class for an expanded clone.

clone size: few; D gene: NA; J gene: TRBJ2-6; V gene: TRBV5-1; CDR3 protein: CASSLELGANVLTF; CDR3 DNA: TGCGCCAGCAGCCTAGAGTTGGGGGCCAACGTCCTGACTTTC
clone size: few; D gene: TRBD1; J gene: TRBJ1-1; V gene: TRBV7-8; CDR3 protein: CASNLDRVNTEAFF; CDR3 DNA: TGTGCCAGCAACCTTGACAGGGTAAACACTGAAGCTTTCTTT
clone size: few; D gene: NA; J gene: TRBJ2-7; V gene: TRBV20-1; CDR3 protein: CSARKKAGSVYEQYF; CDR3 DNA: TGCAGTGCTAGAAAAAAGGCAGGGTCGGTCTACGAGCAGTACTTC
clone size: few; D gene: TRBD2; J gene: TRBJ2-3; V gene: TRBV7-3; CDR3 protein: CASSYQGLAGGRSTDTQYF; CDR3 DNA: TGTGCCAGCAGCTATCAGGGACTAGCGGGGGGCCGCAGCACAGATACGCAGTATTTT
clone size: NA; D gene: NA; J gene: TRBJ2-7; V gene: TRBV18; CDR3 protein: CASSLGRQPYEQYF; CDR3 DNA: TGTGCCAGCTCACTTGGACGGCAGCCCTACGAGCAGTACTTC
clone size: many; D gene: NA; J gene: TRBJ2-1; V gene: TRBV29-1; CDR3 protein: CSVEDRAKAYNEQFF; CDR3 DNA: TGCAGCGTTGAAGATAGGGCGAAAGCATACAATGAGCAGTTCTTC
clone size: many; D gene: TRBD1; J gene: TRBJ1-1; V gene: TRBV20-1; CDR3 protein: CSATDTGTGVGTEAFF; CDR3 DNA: TGCAGTGCTACCGATACAGGGACAGGGGTTGGTACTGAAGCTTTCTTT
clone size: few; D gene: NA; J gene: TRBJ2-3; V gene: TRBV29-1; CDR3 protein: CSVAGTDTQYF; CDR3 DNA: TGCAGCGTTGCAGGGACAGATACGCAGTATTTT
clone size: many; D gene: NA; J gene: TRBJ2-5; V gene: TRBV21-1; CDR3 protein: CASSKDIQGDKSLLETQYF; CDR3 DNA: TGTGCCAGCAGCAAAGATATTCAGGGGGACAAATCCCTCCTGGAGACCCAGTACTTC
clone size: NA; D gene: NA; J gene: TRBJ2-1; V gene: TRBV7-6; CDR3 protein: CASSLGTGSSYNEQFF; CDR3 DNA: TGTGCCAGCAGCCTCGGGACGGGGAGCTCCTACAATGAGCAGTTCTTC
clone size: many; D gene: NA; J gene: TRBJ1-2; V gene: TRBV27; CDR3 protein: CASSLSRPGISSYGYTF; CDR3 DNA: TGTGCCAGCAGTTTATCTCGACCCGGGATTTCTTCTTATGGCTACACCTTC
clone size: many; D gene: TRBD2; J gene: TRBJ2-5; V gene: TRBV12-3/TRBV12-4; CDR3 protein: CASSSGGAAGTQYF; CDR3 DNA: TGTGCCAGCAGTTCCGGGGGGGCCGCAGGGACCCAGTACTTC
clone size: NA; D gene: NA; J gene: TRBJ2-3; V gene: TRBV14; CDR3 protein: CASSQDLRGTDTQYF; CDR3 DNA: TGTGCCAGCAGCCAAGATCTGCGGGGCACAGATACGCAGTATTTT
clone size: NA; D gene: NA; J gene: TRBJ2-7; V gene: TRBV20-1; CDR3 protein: CSARGPQTTYEQYF; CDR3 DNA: TGCAGTGCTAGAGGGCCACAGACCACCTACGAGCAGTACTTC
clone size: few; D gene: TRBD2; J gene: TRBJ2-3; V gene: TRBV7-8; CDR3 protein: CASSFVLAGGADTQYF; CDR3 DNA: TGTGCCAGCAGCTTTGTTCTAGCGGGAGGCGCAGATACGCAGTATTTT
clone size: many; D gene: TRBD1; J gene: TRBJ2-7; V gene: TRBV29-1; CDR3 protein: CSVEIPGTDTDEQYF; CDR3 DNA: TGCAGCGTTGAAATCCCCGGGACAGATACTGACGAGCAGTACTTC
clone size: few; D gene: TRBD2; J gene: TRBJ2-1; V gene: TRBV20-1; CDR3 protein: CSARLAGGFNEQFF; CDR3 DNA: TGCAGTGCCCGCCTAGCGGGGGGCTTCAATGAGCAGTTCTTC
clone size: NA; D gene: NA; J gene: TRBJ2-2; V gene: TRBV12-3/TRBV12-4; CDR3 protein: CASSSPRGPPGELFF; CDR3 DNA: TGTGCCAGCAGTTCCCCCCGGGGGCCGCCCGGGGAGCTGTTTTTT
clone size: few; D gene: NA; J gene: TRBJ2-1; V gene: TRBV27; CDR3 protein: CASSLGIGGIRNEQFF; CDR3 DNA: TGTGCCAGCAGTTTAGGAATAGGTGGGATCCGGAATGAGCAGTTCTTC
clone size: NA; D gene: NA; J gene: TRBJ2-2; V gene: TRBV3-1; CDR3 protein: CASSQGLVTYTGELFF; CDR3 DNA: TGTGCCAGCAGCCAAGGATTAGTGACGTACACCGGGGAGCTGTTTTTT
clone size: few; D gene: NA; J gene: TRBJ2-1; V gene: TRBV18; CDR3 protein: CASSLGDTQFF; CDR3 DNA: TGTGCCAGCTCACTAGGGGATACTCAGTTCTTC
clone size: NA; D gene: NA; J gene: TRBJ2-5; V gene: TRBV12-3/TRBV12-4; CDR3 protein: CASSLQSHQETQYF; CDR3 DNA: TGTGCCAGCAGCCTCCAATCACACCAAGAGACCCAGTACTTC
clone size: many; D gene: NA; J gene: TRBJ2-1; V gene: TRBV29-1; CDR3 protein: CSVEAGAQKQFF; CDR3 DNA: TGCAGCGTTGAAGCCGGCGCGCAAAAGCAGTTCTTC
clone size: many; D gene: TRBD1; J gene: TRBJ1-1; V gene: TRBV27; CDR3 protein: CASSSPPTGSAAFF; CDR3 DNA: TGTGCCAGCAGTTCACCGCCGACAGGGTCTGCAGCTTTCTTT
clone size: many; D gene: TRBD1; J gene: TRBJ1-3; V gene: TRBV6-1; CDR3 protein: CATWTGGRNTIYF; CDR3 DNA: TGTGCCACCTGGACAGGGGGGAGGAACACCATATATTTT
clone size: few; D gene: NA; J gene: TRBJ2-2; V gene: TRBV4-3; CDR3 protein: CASSQGRGELFF; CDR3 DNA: TGCGCCAGCAGCCAAGGCAGGGGGGAGCTGTTTTTT
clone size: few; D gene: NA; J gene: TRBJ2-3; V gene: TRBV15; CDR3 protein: CATSRASTSSTDTQYF; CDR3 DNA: TGTGCCACCAGCAGAGCTTCTACCTCTAGCACAGATACGCAGTATTTT
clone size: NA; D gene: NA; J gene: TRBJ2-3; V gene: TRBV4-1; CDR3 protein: CASSQVWLSDSPVKTDTQYF; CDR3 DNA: TGCGCCAGCAGCCAAGTCTGGTTGTCGGATTCCCCGGTAAAGACAGATACGCAGTATTTT
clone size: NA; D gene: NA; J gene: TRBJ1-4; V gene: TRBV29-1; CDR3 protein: CSVEPGEGEKLFF; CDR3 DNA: TGCAGCGTTGAACCGGGGGAAGGGGAAAAACTGTTTTTT
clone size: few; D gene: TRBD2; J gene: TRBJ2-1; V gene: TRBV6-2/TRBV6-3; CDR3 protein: CASSHSGSLRGQFF; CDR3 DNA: TGTGCCAGCAGCCATAGCGGGAGTCTACGCGGGCAGTTCTTC
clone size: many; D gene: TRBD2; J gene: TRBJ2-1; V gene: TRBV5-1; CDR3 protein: CASSLGLAAVSSYNEQFF; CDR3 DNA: TGCGCCAGCAGCTTGGGTCTAGCGGCGGTTTCCTCCTACAATGAGCAGTTCTTC
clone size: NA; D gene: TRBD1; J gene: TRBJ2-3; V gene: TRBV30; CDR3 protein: CAWSHGQGTDTQYF; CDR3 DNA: TGTGCCTGGAGTCATGGACAGGGAACAGATACGCAGTATTTT
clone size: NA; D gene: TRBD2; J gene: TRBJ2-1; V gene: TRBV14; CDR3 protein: CASSTPSGGYNEQFF; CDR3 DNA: TGTGCCAGCAGCACCCCTAGCGGGGGGTACAATGAGCAGTTCTTC
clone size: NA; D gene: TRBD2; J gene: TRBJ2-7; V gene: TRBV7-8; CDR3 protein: CASSPGGLVDEQYF; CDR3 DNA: TGTGCCAGCAGCCCGGGGGGACTAGTAGACGAGCAGTACTTC
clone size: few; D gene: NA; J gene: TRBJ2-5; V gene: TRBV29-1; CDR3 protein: CSVGEDIQETQYF; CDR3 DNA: TGCAGCGTTGGGGAGGACATACAAGAGACCCAGTACTTC
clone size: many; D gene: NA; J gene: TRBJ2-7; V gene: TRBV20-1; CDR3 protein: CSARDEGNEQYF; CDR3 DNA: TGCAGTGCTAGAGATGAAGGAAACGAGCAGTACTTC
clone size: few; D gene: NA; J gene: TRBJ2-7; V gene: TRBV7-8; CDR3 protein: CASSPDVKGTYEQYF; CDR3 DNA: TGTGCCAGCAGCCCCGACGTGAAGGGGACCTACGAGCAGTACTTC
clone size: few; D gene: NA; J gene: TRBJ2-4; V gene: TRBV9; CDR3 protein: CASSAPVGGNIQYF; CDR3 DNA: TGTGCCAGCAGCGCGCCCGTCGGAGGGAACATTCAGTACTTC
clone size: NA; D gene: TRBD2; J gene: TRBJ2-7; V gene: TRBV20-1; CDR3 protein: CSARDGRLAASYEQYF; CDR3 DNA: TGCAGTGCTAGAGATGGGCGCCTAGCGGCTTCCTACGAGCAGTACTTC
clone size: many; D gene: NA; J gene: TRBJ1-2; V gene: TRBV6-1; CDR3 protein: CASIPDGGYYGYTF; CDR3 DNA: TGTGCCAGCATCCCAGACGGAGGGTACTATGGCTACACCTTC
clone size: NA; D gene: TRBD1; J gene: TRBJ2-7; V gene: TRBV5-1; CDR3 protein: CASSLEGGKSEEQYF; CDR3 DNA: TGCGCCAGCAGCTTGGAAGGGGGCAAATCGGAAGAGCAGTACTTC
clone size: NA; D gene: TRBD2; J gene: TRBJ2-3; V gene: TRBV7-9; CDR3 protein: CASSGLAGNTDTQYF; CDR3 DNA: TGTGCCAGCAGCGGACTAGCGGGGAACACAGATACGCAGTATTTT
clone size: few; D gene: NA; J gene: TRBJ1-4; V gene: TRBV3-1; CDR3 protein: CASSEFPPSEKLFF; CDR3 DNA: TGTGCCAGCAGCGAATTCCCCCCAAGCGAAAAACTGTTTTTT
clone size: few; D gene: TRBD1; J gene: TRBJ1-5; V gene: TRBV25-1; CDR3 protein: CASSDGTGYQPQHF; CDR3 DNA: TGTGCCAGCAGTGACGGGACAGGTTATCAGCCCCAGCATTTT
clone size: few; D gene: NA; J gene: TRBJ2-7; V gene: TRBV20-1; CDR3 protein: CSATYPRHPYEQYF; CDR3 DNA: TGCAGTGCTACCTATCCCAGACACCCATACGAGCAGTACTTC
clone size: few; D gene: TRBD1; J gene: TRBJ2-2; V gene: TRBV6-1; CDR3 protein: CAVAPRQGAWELFF; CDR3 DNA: TGTGCCGTAGCTCCCAGGCAGGGGGCCTGGGAGCTGTTTTTT
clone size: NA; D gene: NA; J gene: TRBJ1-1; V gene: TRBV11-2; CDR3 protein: CASSSVHVEAFF; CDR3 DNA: TGTGCCAGCAGCTCTGTCCACGTAGAAGCTTTCTTT
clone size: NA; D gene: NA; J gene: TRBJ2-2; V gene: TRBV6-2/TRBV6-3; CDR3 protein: CASSFSPGWELFF; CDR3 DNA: TGTGCCAGCAGTTTTTCCCCGGGTTGGGAGCTGTTTTTT
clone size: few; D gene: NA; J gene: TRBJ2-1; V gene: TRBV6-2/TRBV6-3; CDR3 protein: CASSYSKRDHVEQFF; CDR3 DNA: TGTGCCAGCAGTTACTCGAAACGGGATCACGTGGAGCAGTTCTTC
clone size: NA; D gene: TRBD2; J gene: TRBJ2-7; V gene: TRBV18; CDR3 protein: CASSPQTSAGYEQYF; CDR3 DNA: TGTGCCAGCTCACCACAGACTAGCGCTGGCTACGAGCAGTACTTC
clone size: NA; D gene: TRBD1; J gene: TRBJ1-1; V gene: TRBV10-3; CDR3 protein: CAISTRTGRPSEAFF; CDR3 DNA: TGTGCCATCAGTACGCGGACAGGCAGACCCTCTGAAGCTTTCTTT
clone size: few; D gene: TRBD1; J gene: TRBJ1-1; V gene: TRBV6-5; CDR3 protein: CASSYTGVGSNAEAFF; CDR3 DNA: TGTGCCAGCAGTTACACAGGGGTTGGTAGTAACGCTGAAGCTTTCTTT